This TCR beta chain was recorded in a study of shared clonotypes between healthy human individuals. Some clones are missing from TCRdb's copy, which holds only in-frame ones; the method was immunoSEQ multiplex PCR. The data contain 800,000 to 1,200,000 clones, about four fifths of them singletons. The CDR3 covers 17 residues. With 5 bases removed from V and 1 base from J, the gap between germline ends came to 22 bases. From germline, CDR1 is GTSNPN and CDR2 SVGIG (reference sequence). Sequenced sample: memory CD4+ T cells from PBMCs. The subset was: CD45RA-negative fraction. The sequence was collected from a man aged 18 to 29 in good health. Some clones in this sample may be carry-over from other donors' samples. The chain combines TRBV30 with TRBJ2-3, with TRBD2 as a possible D gene (5 bases). Written as DNA, the CDR3 is TGTGCCTGGGTTACCTTTTGGGCGGGCCATGGCACAGATACGCAGTATTTT. It translates to CAWVTFWAGHGTDTQYF.